The present T cell receptor (beta chain) was sequenced within a study of cytomegalovirus exposure and HLA in healthy donors. Study context: Within the Caucasian-associated ancestry cluster were approximately 77% of the roughly 400 genotyped donors. General study points: Overall, approximately 150 TCR beta chains were annotated as cytomegalovirus-associated.

Trimming stripped 4 bases from V and 2 bases from J, with 12 bases between. CDR3 size: 14 residues. In germline, CDR1 is WSHSY, CDR2 SAAADI. Primers included in the PCR were 60 Vbeta and 13 Jbeta primers. In the study's own analysis: Roughly 81 million unique TCR beta chains, 9 million to 14 million shared, were counted in a later analysis. Libraries were prepared by immunoSEQ multiplex PCR; TCRdb keeps only in-frame clonotypes and omits some of them. The V and J calls and clone size were taken over from that table, and D and trimming were inferred from the DNA. This sample has 200,000 to 250,000 clones, with 65% to 80% found just once. Comments on this clone: The antigen remains unidentified.

Source material: PBMCs. The TCR comes from a man aged 45-65 years in good health and CMV-seronegative. The chain couples TRBV10-2 to TRBJ2-7; D might be TRBD2 (5 bases). The CDR3 sequence is CASSVTSLAYEQYF. The DNA for the CDR3 is TGCGCCAGCAGTGTTACTAGTCTGGCCTACGAGCAGTACTTC.